The 13 T cell receptor beta chains below come from one sample, sequenced in a study of blood T cells in healthy people across ages. Using a J-beta primer mix together with a sample-barcoded 5' primer, a second PCR was run for roughly 6 to 12 cycles. TCRdb re-called the 5' RACE reads with MiXCR, one entry per CDR3 protein. The sample carries approximately 850,000 distinct CDR3 sequences, roughly 64% recorded once. Sequenced sample: blood. The receptors originated from a man younger than 45 in good health.

This clonotype occurred a few times. The chain links TRBV7-2 to TRBJ1-2, with D uncertain. V was shortened by 6 bases and J by 4 bases, with 15 bases between the two germline ends. The CDR3 has 14 residues. Germline loops: CDR1 SGHTA, CDR2 FQGNSA. This chain's CDR3 is CASSPTEVGYGYTF. CDR3 in DNA: TGTGCCAGCAGTCCAACCGAAGTGGGCTATGGCTACACCTTC.

This clonotype appeared a single time. V usage is TRBV20-1 and J usage is TRBJ1-6; 7 bases line up with TRBD1. Germline V gene data show CDR1 as DFQATT and CDR2 as SNEGSKA (reference sequence). The CDR3 is made up of 13 amino acids. V shed 5 bases, J shed 6 bases, and the junction held 4 bases outside the gene matches. CDR3 nucleotides: TGCAGTGCTTCTGGACAGGTTAATTCACCCCTCCACTTT. It specifies CSASGQVNSPLHF.

This clonotype has a handful of counts. In nucleotides, the CDR3 is TGCAGTGCTACCCTAGGGACCCAAAACATTCAGTACTTC. Amino acid sequence: CSATLGTQNIQYF. The chain employs TRBV20-1 and TRBJ2-4, with D tentatively TRBD1 or TRBD2 (5 bases each). Trimming removed 4 bases at V and 5 bases at J, with 12 bases between. The CDR3 runs 13 residues. From germline, CDR1 is DFQATT and CDR2 SNEGSKA (reference sequence).

The chain has TRBV7-9 and TRBJ2-1; the D is unclear. V was trimmed by 2 bases and J by 8 bases, leaving 7 bases between them. CDR1 and CDR2 (germline): SEHNR, FQNEAQ (reference sequence). This CDR3 has 12 amino acids. In DNA, the CDR3 is TGTGCCAGCAGCTTAATTTCCGATGAGCAGTTCTTC. Translating it yields CASSLISDEQFF.

This chain links TRBV4-1 with TRBJ1-1; D perhaps matches TRBD1 (5 bases). V was trimmed by 4 bases and J by 9 bases, leaving 18 bases between them. The germline CDR1 and CDR2 sequences are MGHRA and YSYEKL. The CDR3 loop spans 14 amino acids. The CDR3 sequence: CASSPEGRTTKAFF. CDR3 bases: TGCGCCAGCAGCCCAGAGGGGAGGACAACTAAAGCTTTCTTT.

This chain uses TRBV29-1 with TRBJ2-1; D is possibly TRBD2 (6 bases). There are 14 residues in the CDR3. Germline V gene data show CDR1 as SQVTM and CDR2 as ANQGSEA. The CDR3 loop is CNVRTGGTYNEQFF. DNA of the CDR3: TGCAATGTCCGTACTGGCGGGACCTACAATGAGCAGTTCTTC.

This clonotype was detected a few times. The gene calls are TRBV7-9 and TRBJ2-7, with D possibly being TRBD1 (6 bases). The CDR3 length is 15 residues. Germline CDR1 is SEHNR and CDR2 is FQNEAQ (reference sequence). Deletions cut 4 bases from V and 2 bases from J, with 15 bases between. CDR3 sequence reads: CASSSPTGPPYEQYF. The CDR3 DNA sequence: TGTGCCAGCAGCTCTCCAACAGGGCCCCCCTACGAGCAGTACTTC. Complete variable domain (other parts from reference TRBV7-9 and TRBJ2-7): DTGVSQNPRHKITKRGQNVTFRCDPISEHNRLYWYRQTLGQGPEFLTYFQNEAQLEKSRLLSDRFSAERPKGSFSTLEIQRTEQGDSAMYLCASSSPTGPPYEQYFGPGTRLTVT.

V is TRBV20-1 and J is TRBJ2-7; D might be TRBD1 (7 bases). The J call is doubtful: the DNA matches TRBJ2-5 better. This CDR3 comprises 11 residues. The germline CDR1 and CDR2 sequences are DFQATT and SNEGSKA (reference sequence). CDR3 nucleotides: TGCAGTGTGTGGCAGGGGGGGACCCAGTACTTC. It yields the protein CSVWQGGTQYF.

The sample holds many counts of this clonotype. The rearrangement links TRBV7-9 to TRBJ2-6; D unresolved. V gave up 3 bases and J gave up 1 base, with 4 bases separating them. CDR3 length equals 14 residues. The germline V gene has CDR1 SEHNR and CDR2 FQNEAQ (reference sequence). The CDR3 loop reads CASSLGSGANVLTF. The CDR3 nucleotides read TGTGCCAGCAGCTTGGGGTCTGGGGCCAACGTCCTGACTTTC. The whole variable domain, filled in from reference TRBV7-9 and TRBJ2-6, reads DTGVSQNPRHKITKRGQNVTFRCDPISEHNRLYWYRQTLGQGPEFLTYFQNEAQLEKSRLLSDRFSAERPKGSFSTLEIQRTEQGDSAMYLCASSLGSGANVLTFGAGSRLTVL.

A few counts support this clonotype. The chain recombines TRBV29-1 with TRBJ2-5; D gene uncertain. CDR3 size: 11 residues. V lost 5 bases to trimming and J lost 4 bases, with 8 bases between them. Germline assignment: CDR1 SQVTM and CDR2 ANQGSEA. The CDR3 loop is CSVSGRETQYF. For the CDR3, the DNA is TGCAGCGTTAGTGGTCGAGAGACCCAGTACTTC.

The chain has TRBV11-1 and TRBJ2-1; TRBD1 or TRBD2 may be the D gene (5 bases each). The CDR3 is made up of 15 amino acids. Germline V gene lookup returns CDR1 SGHAT and CDR2 FQDESV (reference sequence). V was pared by 5 bases and J by 4 bases, with 15 bases between. For the CDR3, the DNA is TGTGCCAGCAGCCCAGCCGGGGCCCAATACAATGAGCAGTTCTTC. It translates to CASSPAGAQYNEQFF.

The chain carries TRBV30 and TRBJ2-7; unclear D gene. The CDR3 has 12 residues. V was clipped by 5 bases and J by 1 base, with 9 bases between them. Germline V lookup: CDR1 GTSNPN, CDR2 SVGIG (reference sequence). The CDR3 sequence is CAWHQESYEQYF. DNA for the CDR3: TGTGCCTGGCATCAGGAGTCCTACGAGCAGTACTTC.

This chain's CDR3 is CSARDTAEGYEQYF. The CDR3 region has the DNA TGCAGTGCTAGAGATACAGCGGAAGGCTACGAGCAGTACTTC. The rearrangement joins TRBV20-1 to TRBJ2-7; the D gene is possibly TRBD2 (5 bases). Germline V CDR1 and CDR2: DFQATT, SNEGSKA (reference sequence). Trimming took off 0 bases at V and 3 bases at J, with 12 bases between the two ends. This CDR3 is 14 amino acids long.